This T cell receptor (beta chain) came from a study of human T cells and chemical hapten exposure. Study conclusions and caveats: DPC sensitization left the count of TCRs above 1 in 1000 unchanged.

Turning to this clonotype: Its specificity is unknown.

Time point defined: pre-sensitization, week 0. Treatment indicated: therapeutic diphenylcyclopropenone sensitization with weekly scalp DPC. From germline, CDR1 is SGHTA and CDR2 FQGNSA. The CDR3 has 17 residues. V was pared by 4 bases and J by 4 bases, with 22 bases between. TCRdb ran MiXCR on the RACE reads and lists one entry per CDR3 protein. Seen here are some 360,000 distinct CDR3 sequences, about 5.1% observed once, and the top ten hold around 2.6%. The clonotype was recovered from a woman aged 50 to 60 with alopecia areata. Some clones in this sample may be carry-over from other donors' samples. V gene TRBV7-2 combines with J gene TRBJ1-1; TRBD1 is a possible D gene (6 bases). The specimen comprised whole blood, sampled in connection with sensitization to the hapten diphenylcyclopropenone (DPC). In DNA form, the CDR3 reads TGTGCCAGCAGCTCCCCGTGGGGGGGGCCGGAGGGCACTGAAGCTTTCTTT. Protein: CASSSPWGGPEGTEAFF.